Reported below is one T cell receptor beta chain. It lacks a known antigen. One base away there is no much larger clone; base qualities are not given. Other nucleotide sequences from this sample produce the same CDR3. V and J are truncated by 1 base and 4 bases respectively, leaving an intervening sequence of 8 bases. The cysteine opens and the phenylalanine closes a CDR3 of 13 amino acids. Only the CDR3 DNA is retained, 39 bases long and in frame from the first base. The CDR1 and CDR2 encoded by the germline V gene are KGHSH and LQKENI. This specimen comes from a study of shared clonotypes between healthy human individuals (dated by TCRdb to 2018 to 2020). At the level of the whole study: The cohort comprised a couple of women and a few men aged 18 to 49 years. For each donor, CD4 naive and CD4 memory were each run on three plates, CD8 naive on two plates, and CD8 memory on one plate. To estimate repertoire size and how much clonotypes are shared between individuals, the study performed deep sequencing of blood TCR repertoires from roughly five healthy adults. Different laboratories and diverse techniques were used to prepare libraries and sequence TCR repertoires, to increase sequencing depth and limit assay-specific biases. Between about 0.94 and 10 billion PBMCs per donor were obtained by leukapheresis. Paper-wide results and their limitations: Estimated clonotype richness was generally larger for naive than for memory subsets. Compared with non-shared clonotypes, clonotypes shared by all four sorted-subset donors had higher generation probabilities. Approximately 5% of naive CD4, roughly 3.6% of naive CD8, approximately 2% of memory CD4, and around 0.4% of memory CD8 clonotypes were shared across several donors. Because the study included only a small number of donors, the genetic and exposure-history diversity represented was limited. Sampling was restricted to blood, and TCR repertoires in tissues likely differ from the TCR repertoires found in blood. Pairwise subsampling indicated that sequencing depth was expected to affect the degree of clonotype sharing among donors. Even with the large sequencing depth, rarefaction of the sorted-subset datasets indicated that sequencing was incomplete.

The donors were healthy, HIV-negative adults with no recently reported acute infections or vaccinations. Every donor was a Caucasian adult residing in Nashville, Tennessee, USA. CD8 memory samples consisted of magnetically selected CD45RO+ cells combined with CCR7-negative CD45RA+ effector memory (TemRA) cells. After blood collection by leukapheresis, PBMCs were isolated using Ficoll-Histopaque density gradient centrifugation and then cryopreserved in the vapor phase of liquid nitrogen. Purity and quantity of every magnetically sorted T cell population were checked by analytical flow cytometry. Each sorted fraction had its genomic DNA isolated and then quantified by UV absorbance on a Nanodrop 2000c. Using the deep immunoSEQ assay, TCR CDR3 regions were amplified from genomic DNA by multiplex PCR. Extracted genomic DNA from each cell subset was spread evenly across all wells of several immunoSEQ 96-well plates, with each plate serving as a replicate. For sorted subsets, 150 to 250 ng of genomic DNA, equivalent to around 29,000 T cell genomes, went into each replicate PCR. Purified libraries were quantified with a Qubit 3.0 fluorometer, sized on a Bioanalyzer 2100, and re-quantified with the KAPA Library Quantification kit. Each immunoSEQ 96-well plate was sequenced on its own single-read 150-cycle Illumina NextSeq 550 flow cell. In the paper's pipeline: Because the immunoSEQ output held only junctional sequences and lacked quality scores, the filtering could not match the filtering applied to full-length reads. Sequences were annotated with PyIR, a Python wrapper for IgBLAST v1.9, using IMGT germline references to assign V/J genes and CDR3. Any read was removed if the V/J assignment was weak (E-value above 1e-6), the CDR3 was missing, or the read contained stop codons, out-of-frame junctions, or ambiguous translated residues. V3J clonotypes were defined as sequences sharing the same inferred V gene, J gene, and CDR3 amino acid sequence. The percentage overlap between two repertoires was calculated by dividing the number of shared unique clonotypes by the size of the smaller repertoire. Richness of each repertoire was evaluated using RTK rarefaction, the Chao1 estimator, and Recon v2.1 estimates of unobserved clonotypes. For all TCRbeta clonotypes obtained by the gDNA method from four donors, generation probabilities were computed with OLGA. As stored in TCRdb, this immuneACCESS dataset retains in-frame rearrangements with V and J assigned. A fraction of the clones does not appear; measured against another copy, unresolved V genes explain less than half of the discrepancy, and the remainder lacks a known reason. That table supplies the V and J calls and clone size; D and trimming were determined from the DNA. The sample table holds roughly 400,000 clones, of which about 96% were seen once. Around 0.29% of the sample rests with the top ten.

Sequenced input: memory CD8+ T cells sorted from blood. The sample's cell subset or site label, in plain terms: CD45RO+ cells pooled with CCR7-negative TemRA cells. The chain is assembled from TRBV18 and TRBJ2-7; the D gene is possibly TRBD1 or TRBD2, each agreeing over 6 bases. The origin of this receptor is a man aged 25 to 45 in good health. CDR3 reads: CASSPQGGYEQYF. DNA sequence: TGTGCCAGCTCACCACAGGGGGGTTACGAGCAGTACTTC.